This record covers a single T cell receptor (beta chain). The data were taken from a study of blood T cell repertoires in COVID-19. Study details: Collection of acute and convalescent COVID-19 samples took place in the United States, Italy and Spain. The cDNA or gDNA used as material had been derived from T cells, B-cell-depleted T cells, or PBMCs.

Participant-given clinical history determined each cohort assignment. Some clones are missing from TCRdb's copy, which holds only in-frame ones; the method was immunoSEQ multiplex PCR. Counted here are roughly 220,000 clones, 84% occurring once; the ten biggest clones make up roughly 6.2%. The CDR3 sequence is 12 residues long. Germline V CDR1 and CDR2: SGHRS, YFSETQ. The V gene lost 0 bases and the J gene lost 7 bases, with 8 bases spanning the gap. The chain uses TRBV5-1 and TRBJ2-7; tentative D call: TRBD1 (5 bases). The specimen was PBMCs or T cells enriched from blood (not recorded which). This clonotype originated in a woman aged 40 to 55 who had recovered from COVID-19. As DNA, the CDR3 is TGCGCCAGCAGCTTGGAGGGGTGGGAGCAGTACTTC. Amino acids: CASSLEGWEQYF.